These 19 T cell receptor beta chains originate from one sample sequenced in a study of T-cell memory formation after mild COVID-19. TCRdb ran MiXCR on the 5' RACE reads and lists one entry per CDR3 protein. The repertoire holds about 620,000 distinct CDR3 sequences, with approximately 18% as singletons. The specimen was PBMCs or a T cell subset sorted from them (not recorded which). These receptors all stem from an adult woman who had mild COVID-19 (a few samples of this study predate the infection). Cell type and time point are not known.

The chain carries TRBV9 and TRBJ2-1, with 8 bases that match TRBD2. Germline loops: CDR1 SGDLS, CDR2 YYNGEE. The CDR3 is made up of 14 amino acids. Trimming at V came to 4 bases and at J to 10 bases, leaving 10 bases not matched to a gene. In DNA, the CDR3 is TGTGCCAGCAGCTCCGCGGGGGGCCAAAGGGAGCAGTTCTTC. Translation gives CASSSAGGQREQFF.

The chain links TRBV15 to TRBJ2-3; 8 bases are shared with TRBD2. The CDR3 is made up of 16 amino acids. V was clipped by 5 bases and J by 3 bases; unmatched bases: 10. Germline-derived CDR1 and CDR2 are LNHNV and YYDKDF (reference sequence). The CDR3 protein is CATSVEIAGFTDTQYF. CDR3 sequence (DNA): TGTGCCACCAGCGTCGAGATAGCGGGGTTTACAGATACGCAGTATTTT.

This clonotype was seen a handful of times. This sequence joins TRBV10-3 and TRBJ2-7; tentatively, D is TRBD1 or TRBD2 (5 bases each). The CDR3 is 16 residues long. V was shortened by 0 bases and J by 0 bases, with 12 bases between the two germline ends. Per germline, CDR1 ENHRY and CDR2 SYGVKD. Here the CDR3 DNA reads TGTGCCATCAGTGAGTCCACCCGGGACCTCTCCTACGAGCAGTACTTC. Its translation is CAISESTRDLSYEQYF.

This clonotype was seen many times. The gene calls are TRBV7-9 and TRBJ2-5; maybe TRBD1 (6 bases). Trimming removed 5 bases at V and 8 bases at J, with 15 bases between. The CDR3 totals 13 residues. Germline V CDR1 and CDR2: SEHNR, FQNEAQ (reference sequence). In DNA form, the CDR3 reads TGTGCCAGCAGCATCTCGACAGGCAGTACCCAGTACTTC. Protein product: CASSISTGSTQYF.

In this sample, this clonotype turned up a few times. The rearrangement uses TRBV20-1 and TRBJ2-2; no firm D call. The ends were cut back, 2 bases at V and 7 bases at J, with 14 bases in the middle. The CDR3 has 14 residues. CDR1 DFQATT and CDR2 SNEGSKA come from the germline V gene (reference sequence). In DNA form, the CDR3 reads TGCAGTGCTAGACAGCCCGTGGGGATCGGGGAGCTGTTTTTT. Its translation: CSARQPVGIGELFF.

The V gene is TRBV24-1, the J gene TRBJ1-5, with 9 bases identical to TRBD1. V lost 4 bases and J lost 7; bases outside the gene matches: 13. Germline CDR1 reads KGHDR; CDR2 reads SFDVKD. The CDR3 is 17 residues long. The CDR3 sequence: CATSDAGTGRGNQPQHF. CDR3 DNA: TGTGCCACCAGTGACGCCGGGACAGGGCGAGGGAACCAGCCCCAGCATTTT.

This clonotype was found a few times. The J gene is TRBJ2-5, the V gene TRBV7-2; the D gene is possibly TRBD1 (6 bases). There are 18 residues in the CDR3. V lost 5 bases and J 2 bases, leaving 24 bases between the germline ends. The germline V gene encodes CDR1 SGHTA and CDR2 FQGNSA. CDR3 loop: CASSPFLFTSGQQETQYF. The CDR3 DNA reads TGTGCCAGCAGCCCCTTCTTGTTTACGTCGGGACAACAAGAGACCCAGTACTTC.

This clonotype has a count of ten or more. The gene calls are TRBV5-1 and TRBJ2-3; maybe TRBD1 (6 bases). V was pared by 0 bases and J by 1 base, with 6 bases between. Germline-derived CDR1 and CDR2 are SGHRS and YFSETQ. The CDR3 totals 14 residues. For the CDR3, the DNA is TGCGCCAGCAGCTTGGGGACAGGCACAGATACGCAGTATTTT. This encodes CASSLGTGTDTQYF.

The chain carries TRBV18 and TRBJ1-4; tentatively, D is TRBD1 (6 bases). The germline V gene encodes CDR1 KGHSH and CDR2 LQKENI. V was shortened by 6 bases and J by 5 bases, with 16 bases between the two germline ends. CDR3 size: 15 residues. The CDR3 DNA reads TGTGCCAGCTCTCAAGGACAGATTAAAAATGAAAAACTGTTTTTT. It is translated as CASSQGQIKNEKLFF.

In this sample, this clonotype turned up a few times. V gene TRBV27 combines with J gene TRBJ2-7; D uncertain. The V end was cut by 4 bases, the J end by 0 bases, with 4 bases between. Germline loops: CDR1 MNHEY, CDR2 SMNVEV (reference sequence). CDR3 size: 12 residues. The CDR3 is CASSSISYEQYF. The CDR3, as DNA: TGTGCCAGCAGTTCCATCTCCTACGAGCAGTACTTC.

The chain is built from TRBV7-2 and TRBJ2-5; D call uncertain. CDR3 size: 12 residues. The germline CDR1 and CDR2 sequences are SGHTA and FQGNSA. Trimming took off 8 bases at V and 7 bases at J, with 14 bases between the two ends. The CDR3 coding sequence is TGTGCCAGCGGCACGGAGAGAGGGACCCAGTACTTC. This translates into CASGTERGTQYF.

This clonotype was seen at least ten times. The V and J genes are TRBV7-6 and TRBJ2-2; the D gene could be TRBD1 or TRBD2 (5 bases each). Looked up from germline, CDR1 is SGHVS and CDR2 is FNYEAQ. The V end lost 0 bases, the J end lost 4 bases, and 9 bases lay between the germline ends. The CDR3 is 15 residues long. The CDR3 here is CASSLAGTTTGELFF. CDR3 nucleotides: TGTGCCAGCAGCTTAGCCGGGACGACCACCGGGGAGCTGTTTTTT.

V is TRBV3-1 and J is TRBJ2-7; TRBD2 agrees at 10 bases. The germline V gene has CDR1 LGHDT and CDR2 YNNKEL (reference sequence). CDR3 length equals 14 residues. The ends lost 3 bases at V and 6 bases at J; junction bases unmatched: 5. The CDR3 DNA sequence: TGTGCCAGCAGCCATCTAGCGGGAGCAAGCGAGCAGTACTTC. This codes for CASSHLAGASEQYF.

This clonotype was counted a few times. The chain joins TRBV6-5 to TRBJ2-2; 9 nucleotides align to TRBD2. Trimming took 1 base from V and 1 from J; bases not matched to a gene: 13. Per the germline V gene, CDR1 is MNHEY and CDR2 is SVGAGI. This CDR3 has 20 amino acids. The CDR3 reads CASSYYSGSVRFWNTGELFF. The CDR3 DNA sequence: TGTGCCAGCAGTTACTATAGCGGGAGTGTTAGGTTTTGGAACACCGGGGAGCTGTTTTTT.

V is TRBV4-1 and J is TRBJ2-3; D is ambiguous. Germline-derived CDR1 and CDR2 are MGHRA and YSYEKL. There are 14 residues in the CDR3. V was trimmed by 1 base and J by 2 bases, leaving 7 bases between them. This CDR3 is CASSQGRNTDTQYF. Here the CDR3 DNA reads TGCGCCAGCAGCCAAGGCCGCAACACAGATACGCAGTATTTT.

The J gene is TRBJ2-2, the V gene TRBV11-2; 9 nucleotides match TRBD2. V lost 5 bases, J lost 3 bases, and 10 bases stayed unmatched. Germline V gives CDR1 SGHAT, CDR2 FQNNGV. The CDR3 sequence is 17 residues long. The CDR3 sequence: CASSPRSGGLHTGELFF. The CDR3 region has the DNA TGTGCCAGCAGCCCCCGTAGCGGGGGACTACACACCGGGGAGCTGTTTTTT.

The chain links TRBV4-1 to TRBJ2-6; 8 bases agree with TRBD2. This CDR3 spans 20 amino acids. Germline CDR1 MGHRA, CDR2 YSYEKL. The trim removed 0 bases at V and 3 bases at J, leaving 13 bases unmatched. In DNA form, the CDR3 reads TGCGCCAGCAGCCAAGATAGGACGGGACTAGGCTTGGGTGGGGCCAACGTCCTGACTTTC. Translated: CASSQDRTGLGLGGANVLTF.

This clonotype has more than one count but fewer than ten. The chain couples TRBV20-1 to TRBJ1-2, with 9 bases fitting TRBD1. Germline V lookup: CDR1 DFQATT, CDR2 SNEGSKA (reference sequence). The CDR3 has 12 residues. The trim removed 1 base at V and 7 bases at J, leaving 1 base unmatched. The CDR3 region is CSARGQGGGYTF. CDR3 DNA sequence: TGCAGTGCTAGAGGACAGGGGGGTGGCTACACCTTC.

J is TRBJ1-2 and V is TRBV24-1, with TRBD1 matching 7 bases. V was clipped by 6 bases and J by 4 bases; unmatched bases: 13. There are 16 residues in the CDR3. From germline, CDR1 is KGHDR and CDR2 SFDVKD. In DNA, the CDR3 is TGTGCCACCAGTCTCTCTAGGGGGCAGAGGAGCTATGGCTACACCTTC. Its protein product is CATSLSRGQRSYGYTF.